These 21 T cell receptor beta chains originate from one sample sequenced in a study of cytomegalovirus exposure and HLA in healthy donors. TCRdb's copy holds only in-frame clones and misses some; the assay was immunoSEQ multiplex PCR. The table has roughly 52,000 clones, 93% seen once; the top ten hold over 1.5%. Sequenced material: PBMCs. The source of these receptors is a woman aged 18-35 years in good health and CMV-seropositive.

The J gene is TRBJ1-2, the V gene TRBV21-1; the table's D call TRBD1 went unverified against the DNA. TRBV21-1 is labeled a pseudogene. The CDR3 covers 14 residues. The CDR3 region is CASSKGATGYGYTF. The CDR3 DNA follows: TGTGCCAGCAGCAAAGGAGCAACAGGGTACGGCTACACCTTC.

The chain links TRBV9 to TRBJ2-5; TRBD2 aligns across 9 bases. The CDR3 runs to 14 residues. CDR1 and CDR2 from the germline V gene are SGDLS and YYNGEE. J gave up 5 bases and V 1 base, and 3 bases lay outside the gene matches. Here the CDR3 DNA reads TGTGCCAGCAGCGTAACGAGCGGGGGGGAGACCCAGTACTTC. Translation: CASSVTSGGETQYF.

The V and J genes are TRBV6-4 and TRBJ2-2; TRBD1 matches 10 bases. Trimming cost V 2 bases and J 6 bases; bases outside gene matches: 0. This CDR3 has 14 amino acids. Germline V gene sequence: CDR1 MRHNA, CDR2 SNTAGT. In DNA form, the CDR3 reads TGTGCCAGCAGTGACGGACAGGGGGCCGGGGAGCTGTTTTTT. Translating gives CASSDGQGAGELFF.

The chain joins TRBV28 to TRBJ2-7, with 9 bases lining up with TRBD1. The ends lost 8 bases at V and 4 bases at J; junction bases unmatched: 12. This CDR3 is built from 15 residues. Germline-derived CDR1 and CDR2 are MDHEN and SYDVKM. The chain's CDR3 is CASQPPGTGSYEQYF. The CDR3, as DNA: TGTGCCAGCCAACCTCCGGGGACAGGGTCTTACGAGCAGTACTTC.

This sequence joins TRBV9 and TRBJ2-5, with D tentatively TRBD2 (6 bases). Trimming stripped 2 bases from V and 5 bases from J, with 10 bases between. The CDR3 sequence is 13 residues long. Germline CDR1 and CDR2: SGDLS and YYNGEE. The CDR3 region is CASSVSRDETQYF. The CDR3, as DNA: TGTGCCAGCAGCGTCTCGCGGGACGAGACCCAGTACTTC.

V and J are TRBV6-5 and TRBJ2-3, with 8 bases matching TRBD2. J gave up 0 bases and V 5 bases, and 4 bases lay outside the gene matches. From germline, CDR1 is MNHEY and CDR2 SVGAGI. The length of the CDR3 is 15 residues. CDR3 in DNA: TGTGCCAGCAGTCGGGAGGGTGTGAGCACAGATACGCAGTATTTT. It specifies CASSREGVSTDTQYF.

The gene calls are TRBV27 and TRBJ1-2; the match to TRBD1 covers 9 bases. Germline V CDR1 and CDR2: MNHEY, SMNVEV (reference sequence). The CDR3 spans 13 residues. J was trimmed by 6 bases and V by 5 bases; bases with no gene match: 4. CDR3 region: CASSETGGDGYTF. The DNA of the CDR3 is TGTGCCAGCAGTGAGACAGGGGGAGATGGCTACACCTTC.

This clone has just one count. The V and J genes are TRBV6-1 and TRBJ1-1, with TRBD1 identical over 7 bases. The CDR3 loop spans 14 amino acids. Germline-derived CDR1 and CDR2 are MNHNS and SASEGT. V lost 2 bases and J lost 9; bases outside the gene matches: 9. The CDR3 sequence is CASSEYTGVRKAFF. The DNA of the CDR3 is TGTGCCAGCAGTGAATATACAGGGGTAAGAAAAGCTTTCTTT.

The V gene is TRBV5-5, the J gene TRBJ1-5; D is unresolved. There are 13 residues in the CDR3. Trimming took off 4 bases at V and 2 bases at J, with 7 bases between the two ends. Looked up from germline, CDR1 is SGHKS and CDR2 is YYEKEE (reference sequence). The CDR3 reads CASSPVGNQPQHF. DNA for the CDR3: TGTGCCAGCAGCCCGGTAGGCAATCAGCCCCAGCATTTT.

CDR3 in DNA: TGTGCCAGCAGCCCGGGGTTGGGTGGCTACACCTTC. Translated: CASSPGLGGYTF. The chain links TRBV7-9 to TRBJ1-2, with D unresolved. This CDR3 has 12 residues. The germline CDR1 and CDR2 sequences are SEHNR and FQNEAQ (reference sequence). V was shortened by 5 bases and J by 7 bases, with 11 bases between the two germline ends.

This clone was counted between two and nine times. V and J are TRBV20-1 and TRBJ2-7; D might be TRBD2 (5 bases). Germline assignment: CDR1 DFQATT and CDR2 SNEGSKA (reference sequence). The CDR3 loop spans 11 amino acids. V dropped 4 bases and J dropped 3 bases, with 7 bases sitting between them. CDR3 sequence: CSANSGYEQYF. The DNA of the CDR3 is TGCAGTGCTAACAGCGGCTACGAGCAGTACTTC.

In this sample, this clone turned up once. CDR3 sequence (DNA): TGTGCCAGCCCAGGACAAAACACTGAAGCTTTCTTT. Residues: CASPGQNTEAFF. V is TRBV5-8 and J is TRBJ1-1, with D maybe TRBD1 (5 bases). V lost 7 bases, J lost 2 bases, and 9 bases lay in between. The CDR3 totals 12 residues. Looked up from germline, CDR1 is SGHTS and CDR2 is YDEGEE.

V usage is TRBV7-7 and J usage is TRBJ2-5; D is possibly TRBD2 (6 bases). V was cut by 0 bases and J by 6 bases, with 11 bases left in between. The CDR3 spans 14 residues. Germline loops: CDR1 SSHAT, CDR2 FNYEAQ (reference sequence). In DNA, the CDR3 is TGTGCCAGCAGCTTAGCGGGGGGTCGGCAGACCCAGTACTTC. Translation gives CASSLAGGRQTQYF. Supplemented by reference TRBV7-7 and TRBJ2-5, the full variable domain reads GAGVSQSPRYKVTKRGQDVTLRCDPISSHATLYWYQQALGQGPEFLTYFNYEAQPDKSGLPSDRFSAERPEGSISTLTIQRTEQRDSAMYRCASSLAGGRQTQYFGPGTRLLVL.

The rearrangement joins TRBV10-2 to TRBJ1-1; the match to TRBD1 covers 9 bases. The V gene's germline CDR1 is WSHSY and CDR2 SAAADI. V shed 8 bases and J 4 bases; nucleotides not matched to a gene: 11. The CDR3 has 15 residues. CDR3 amino acids: CASAETGGGSTEAFF. The CDR3 region has the DNA TGCGCCAGCGCAGAGACAGGGGGAGGGAGCACTGAAGCTTTCTTT.

This clone showed up just once. The chain joins TRBV5-4 to TRBJ2-2; the match to TRBD1 covers 11 bases. Per the germline V gene, CDR1 is SGHNT and CDR2 is YYREEE (reference sequence). This CDR3 contains 16 residues. V lost 4 bases, J lost 3 bases, and 5 bases stayed unmatched. CDR3 protein: CASSTGQGAYTGELFF. CDR3 DNA sequence: TGTGCCAGCAGCACTGGACAGGGGGCATACACCGGGGAGCTGTTTTTT.

A few counts support this clone. The gene calls are TRBV6-1 and TRBJ1-5; 9 nucleotides line up with TRBD1. Germline CDR1 is MNHNS and CDR2 is SASEGT. The J segment lost 6 bases and the V segment lost 3 bases, leaving 15 bases of the junction unmatched. The CDR3 runs to 18 residues. The CDR3 sequence: CASSDNILQGAPGQPQHF. In DNA, the CDR3 is TGTGCCAGCAGTGATAACATCCTACAGGGGGCGCCCGGTCAGCCCCAGCATTTT.

The chain employs TRBV29-1 and TRBJ1-2; no firm D call. Per the germline V gene, CDR1 is SQVTM and CDR2 is ANQGSEA. The CDR3 has 13 amino acids. Trimming removed 4 bases from V and 6 bases from J, with 15 bases in between. Written as DNA, the CDR3 is TGCAGCGTTGCGGCGGCTTCCTATAATGGCTACACCTTC. Translation gives CSVAAASYNGYTF.

The CDR3 reads CASSLGASSYEQYF. The CDR3 bases are TGTGCCAGTAGTTTGGGGGCCAGCTCCTACGAGCAGTACTTC. The genes are TRBV19 and TRBJ2-7, with a possible D match to TRBD1 (6 bases). Germline assignment: CDR1 LNHDA and CDR2 SQIVND (reference sequence). The CDR3 extends over 14 amino acids. Trimming cost V 5 bases and J 0 bases, with 11 bases left between them.

The chain carries TRBV2 and TRBJ1-2; 7 positions match TRBD1. Germline-derived CDR1 and CDR2 are SNHLY and FYNNEI. CDR3 length: 14 residues. Trimming cost V 6 bases and J 4 bases; bases outside gene matches: 8. CDR3 loop: CASRRGQSSYGYTF. The CDR3 DNA sequence: TGTGCCAGCAGGAGGGGACAGTCTAGCTATGGCTACACCTTC. Full variable domain (missing parts from reference TRBV2 and TRBJ1-2): EPEVTQTPSHQVTQMGQEVILRCVPISNHLYFYWYRQILGQKVEFLVSFYNNEISEKSEIFDDQFSVERPDGSNFTLKIRSTKLEDSAMYFCASRRGQSSYGYTFGSGTRLTVV.

The chain employs TRBV5-1 and TRBJ2-5; 7 bases are shared with TRBD1. The CDR3 loop spans 14 amino acids. The germline V gene encodes CDR1 SGHRS and CDR2 YFSETQ. V was clipped by 4 bases and J by 5 bases; unmatched bases: 8. In DNA, the CDR3 is TGCGCCAGCAGCCATGACAGGGCTATTGAGACCCAGTACTTC. It encodes CASSHDRAIETQYF.

The chain employs TRBV7-8 and TRBJ2-3; no firm D call. The CDR3 length is 17 residues. Trimming stripped 5 bases from V and 2 bases from J, with 20 bases between. The germline V gene encodes CDR1 SGHVS and CDR2 FQNEAQ. CDR3 in amino acids: CASSPMYPEVDTDTQYF. The CDR3 bases are TGTGCCAGCAGCCCAATGTATCCAGAAGTTGACACAGATACGCAGTATTTT.